The following is a TCR beta chain sequence with its context. Template switching supplied a universal primer site; unique molecular identifiers were carried on the cDNA. Via MiXCR, TCRdb re-called the 5' RACE reads, giving one row per CDR3 protein. Of hundreds of thousands of distinct CDR3 sequences listed, 9% to 15% are singletons. The data derive from a study of identical twins. The germline CDR1 and CDR2 sequences are KGHSH and LQKENI. This CDR3 region has 15 residues. V was pared by 1 base and J by 2 bases, with 11 bases between. These data also featured in a second study, about yellow fever vaccine responses in identical twins.

This receptor was obtained from a woman aged 18-29 years in good health. The sequenced sample was PBMCs. The V gene is TRBV18, the J gene TRBJ1-1; D remains ambiguous. The CDR3 coding sequence is TGTGCCAGCTCACCACAATTTGGGCGAAACACTGAAGCTTTCTTT. It yields the protein CASSPQFGRNTEAFF.